The sequence of this T cell receptor beta chain was determined in a study of blood T cell repertoires in COVID-19. Study context: Material from acute and convalescent COVID-19 was sourced from the United States, Italy and Spain. Sources were T cells, B-cell-depleted T cells, or PBMCs; the material itself was cDNA or gDNA.

This CDR3 contains 13 residues. Germline CDR1 reads SEHNR; CDR2 reads FQNEAQ (reference sequence). The V end lost 3 bases, the J end lost 8 bases, and 10 bases lay between the germline ends. Original handling: Amplifying reference gene primers gave estimates of nucleated cell counts. Assay used: immunoSEQ multiplex PCR; TCRdb lists only in-frame clones, some missing. V and J calls and clone size are as listed in that table; D and trimming were resolved from the DNA. This sample has approximately 120,000 clones, with 75% to 90% found just once. This clonotype originated in a human donor in a cohort sampled during active COVID-19. This sequence joins TRBV7-9 and TRBJ1-4, with D possibly being TRBD1 (5 bases). The specimen sequenced was peripheral blood. DNA of the CDR3: TGTGCCAGCAGCTTGGGGGGAGGCGAAAAACTGTTTTTT. Its protein product is CASSLGGGEKLFF. Looking up the rest from reference TRBV7-9 and TRBJ1-4 gives the full variable domain: DTGVSQNPRHKITKRGQNVTFRCDPISEHNRLYWYRQTLGQGPEFLTYFQNEAQLEKSRLLSDRFSAERPKGSFSTLEIQRTEQGDSAMYLCASSLGGGEKLFFGSGTQLSVL.